This T cell receptor (beta chain) was sequenced in a study of shared clonotypes between healthy human individuals. Study-level background: Plates per donor: three CD4 naive, three CD4 memory, two CD8 naive, one CD8 memory. General study findings and limits: Between a handful of donors, naive CD4 clonotypes were shared at a level of around 5.1%. Relative to their counterparts shared across all four donors, non-shared clonotypes exhibited diminished generation probabilities.

With regard to this clone: Its antigen is still unknown.

Trimming took off 2 bases at V and 2 bases at J, with 16 bases between the two ends. The CDR3 is 16 residues long. The germline CDR1 and CDR2 sequences are SGHTS and YDEGEE. The test was conducted at deep level. Clones were read by immunoSEQ multiplex PCR, and TCRdb kept only the in-frame ones, dropping some. The sample holds approximately 1.5 million clones, about 98% seen once. The chain joins TRBV5-8 to TRBJ1-2, with D unclear. The TCR was taken from a man aged 25 to 40 in good health. The sequenced sample consisted of naive CD4+ T cells sorted from blood. Subset here: CD45RA+ positively selected. The CDR3, as DNA: TGTGCCAGCAGCTTCAGGTTCCAGCCTATCAACTATGGCTACACCTTC. This encodes CASSFRFQPINYGYTF.